Listed below are T cell receptor beta chains from one sample, sequenced in a study of Graves' ophthalmopathy and Graves' hyperthyroidism. TCRdb itself ran the multiplex PCR reads through MiXCR, one entry per CDR3 protein. This sample has 230,000 or so distinct CDR3 sequences; 45% occur once, and the top ten carry less than 60%. Sequenced: peripheral blood. The receptors derive from an adult man with Graves' ophthalmopathy. The CDR3 runs from the conserved cysteine through the conserved F or W. A clone size is listed for some rows: how often the clone was seen (once, few, many), or a class if it is expanded.

TRBJ2-7	.	TRBV20-1	CSARDCEGGYEQYF
TRBJ2-6	.	TRBV19	CASMSGNSGANVLTF
TRBJ1-2	few	TRBV4-1	CASSQAGSPYGYTF
TRBJ1-4	.	TRBV20-1	CSAKDRGRYEKLFF
TRBJ2-7	few	TRBV7-2	CASSPGQAPYEQYF
TRBJ1-5	.	TRBV2	CASSETGTGISNQPQHF
TRBJ2-7	.	TRBV29-1	CSVTPGSPYEQYF
TRBJ1-1	.	TRBV7-2	CASSLSGQMNTEAFF
TRBJ1-5	.	TRBV12-3/TRBV12-4	CASSLDRVGNQPQHF
TRBJ2-7	once	TRBV12-3/TRBV12-4	CASSLGGSRSYEQYF
TRBJ2-2	.	TRBV10-3	CAISAGQANTGELFF
TRBJ1-1	many	TRBV10-3	CAISESWGGENTEAFF
TRBJ1-5	.	TRBV7-2	CASSRSDRGYQPQHF
TRBJ2-7	.	TRBV5-1	CASSSPDRRYEQYF
TRBJ2-5	.	TRBV10-3	CASSDQGASETQYF
.	.	TRBV6-5	CASSNNQQFF